Given below is one TCR beta chain in context. These data belong to a study of blood T cell repertoires in COVID-19. At the level of the study: Italy, Spain and the United States were the sources of the convalescent and acute COVID-19 samples. PBMCs, B-cell-depleted T cells, or T cells were the source of the cDNA or gDNA that made up the material.

The CDR3 runs to 15 residues. Germline CDR1 and CDR2: SQVTM and ANQGSEA. The ends were cut back, 6 bases at V and 0 bases at J, with 14 bases in the middle. In the original analysis: Reference gene primer amplification gave nucleated cell count estimates. Profiled with immunoSEQ multiplex PCR; TCRdb holds only in-frame clones, not every one. V, J and clone size are those of that table, while D and trimming were read from the DNA. The top ten clones hold about 1.7% of a sample with about 210,000 clones, about 87% of them seen once. V is TRBV29-1 and J is TRBJ2-2; a possible D gene is TRBD1 (6 bases). The specimen was peripheral blood. This receptor was obtained from a man aged 70 or older with acute or convalescent COVID-19. CDR3 DNA: TGCAGCGTCACTTATACAGGGCCGAACACCGGGGAGCTGTTTTTT. Translation: CSVTYTGPNTGELFF.